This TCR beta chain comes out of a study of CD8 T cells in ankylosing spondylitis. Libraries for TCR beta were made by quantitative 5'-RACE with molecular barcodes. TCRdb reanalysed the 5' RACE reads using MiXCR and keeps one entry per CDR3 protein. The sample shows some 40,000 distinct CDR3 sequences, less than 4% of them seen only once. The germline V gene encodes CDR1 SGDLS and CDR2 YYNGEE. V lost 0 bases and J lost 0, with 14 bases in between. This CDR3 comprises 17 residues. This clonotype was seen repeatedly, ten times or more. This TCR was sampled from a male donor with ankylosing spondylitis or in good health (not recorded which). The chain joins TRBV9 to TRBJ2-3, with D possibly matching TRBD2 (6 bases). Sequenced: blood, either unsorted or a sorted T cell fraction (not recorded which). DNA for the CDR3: TGTGCCAGCAGCGTAGCAGGTAGCGGACATAGCACAGATACGCAGTATTTT. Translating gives CASSVAGSGHSTDTQYF.